This T cell receptor beta chain was observed in a study of CD8 T cells in Susac syndrome. RNA amounts of about 0.5 to 1 ug underwent reverse transcription with random hexamers. TCRdb reprocessed the immunoSEQ multiplex PCR reads via MiXCR and lists one record per CDR3 protein. The repertoire holds under 200,000 distinct CDR3 sequences, with roughly 95% as singletons. CDR1 and CDR2 (germline): GTSNPN, SVGIG (reference sequence). V shed 3 bases and J shed 5 bases, with 16 bases lying between them. The CDR3 consists of 15 residues. The rearrangement uses TRBV30 and TRBJ1-4; D perhaps matches TRBD1 (6 bases). The sequencing input was CD4+ T cells from PBMCs. The TCR comes from a human donor with Susac syndrome. CDR3 protein: CAWSLKGTRNEKLFF. CDR3 DNA sequence: TGTGCCTGGAGCCTAAAGGGGACAAGGAATGAAAAACTGTTTTTT.